The clone carrying this TCR beta chain was picked up a small number of times. The antigen is unknown. CDR1 and CDR2 from the germline V gene are MNHNS and SASEGT. V was trimmed by 8 bases and J by 4 bases, leaving 15 bases between them. The CDR3 has 13 residues. A single record per CDR3 protein comes from TCRdb applying MiXCR to the 5' RACE reads. The sample has about 120,000 distinct CDR3 sequences, 12% seen once. This specimen comes from a study of spatial heterogeneity in lung cancer. Study-level findings and limits: TCRs found ubiquitously expanded in tumor appeared in blood more at resection than at follow-up.

The time point denotes: blood at routine non-recurrence follow-up after resection. Sequencing of whole RNA from tumor, nontumor lung or frozen PBMC involved no sorting. The receptor was isolated from a male donor with early-stage non-small cell lung cancer. V is TRBV6-1 and J is TRBJ2-7, with D tentatively TRBD1 or TRBD2 (5 bases each). The material was PBMCs, obtained at follow-up. CDR3 in amino acids: CASRRDPRYEQYF. CDR3 nucleotide sequence: TGTGCCAGCCGACGGGACCCTCGGTACGAGCAGTACTTC.